These 16 T cell receptor beta chains were sequenced from one sample in a study of radiotherapy plus CTLA-4 blockade in lung cancer. Sequencing used immunoSEQ multiplex PCR; TCRdb keeps in-frame clones, though not all of them. This table has some 38,000 clones, over 65% appearing once. Sequences were derived from peripheral blood, sampled from a patient treated with radiotherapy plus ipilimumab. These receptors all come from a human donor with non-small cell lung cancer who had stable disease on radiotherapy plus ipilimumab.

The V call is TRBV14, the J call TRBJ2-3; unclear D gene. This CDR3 has 15 residues. Trimming took 5 bases from V and 1 from J, leaving 13 bases between them. Germline lookup yields CDR1 SGHDN and CDR2 FVKESK. DNA for the CDR3: TGTGCCAGCAGCGACGGTCCCTCGGGCACAGATACGCAGTATTTT. It encodes CASSDGPSGTDTQYF. The full variable domain, with the rest looked up from reference TRBV14 and TRBJ2-3, is EAGVTQFPSHSVIEKGQTVTLRCDPISGHDNLYWYRRVMGKEIKFLLHFVKESKQDESGMPNNRFLAERTGGTYSTLKVQPAELEDSGVYFCASSDGPSGTDTQYFGPGTRLTVL.

V gene TRBV12-5 combines with J gene TRBJ2-7; no clear D gene. The ends were cut back, 5 bases at V and 3 bases at J, with 5 bases in the middle. Germline lookup yields CDR1 LGHNT and CDR2 FRNRAP. The CDR3 is made up of 11 amino acids. The CDR3 region has the DNA TGTGCTAGTGGTCCTCTCTACGAGCAGTACTTC. It is translated as CASGPLYEQYF.

The chain joins TRBV4-3 to TRBJ1-1, with TRBD1 as a possible D gene (6 bases). Trimming shortened V by 3 bases and J by 4 bases, and 18 bases separated the two germline ends. From germline, CDR1 is LGHNA and CDR2 YSLEER. CDR3 length: 16 amino acids. The CDR3 DNA is TGCGCCAGCAGCCATGGGGGGGCCTGGGCGGGCACTGAAGCTTTCTTT. Translating gives CASSHGGAWAGTEAFF.

This rearrangement joins TRBV18 to TRBJ1-2; weak D call: TRBD1 (6 bases). The germline V and J ends were trimmed by 5 bases and 10 bases, with 17 bases remaining between them. CDR1 KGHSH and CDR2 LQKENI come from the germline V gene. The CDR3 covers 13 residues. The CDR3 protein is CASSSSAGAHYTF. In DNA, the CDR3 is TGTGCCAGCTCATCCTCCGCAGGGGCTCACTACACCTTC.

With respect to this clone: Other DNA sequences from this sample encode an identical CDR3 as well. The rearrangement links TRBV11-3 to TRBJ1-1; D gene ambiguous. The CDR3 is 13 amino acids. The germline CDR1 and CDR2 sequences are SGHNT and YENEEA. Trimming cost V 3 bases and J 1 base, with 6 bases left between them. As DNA, the CDR3 is TGTGCCAGCAGCTTGCTACAGAACACTGAAGCTTTCTTT. Protein product: CASSLLQNTEAFF.

The rearrangement links TRBV6-1 to TRBJ1-2; maybe TRBD1 (6 bases). Trimming took 11 bases from V and 9 from J, leaving 22 bases between them. This CDR3 has 13 amino acids. CDR1 and CDR2 from the germline V gene are MNHNS and SASEGT. The CDR3 reads CAAARQALNSYTF. The CDR3 DNA reads TGTGCCGCGGCACGACAGGCCCTGAATAGCTACACCTTC.

This chain links TRBV5-4 with TRBJ1-1; D gene ambiguous. The CDR3 consists of 14 residues. Germline V gene data show CDR1 as SGHNT and CDR2 as YYREEE (reference sequence). Trimming removed 2 bases from V and 1 base from J, with 9 bases in between. The chain's CDR3 is CASSFSLANTEAFF. CDR3 DNA: TGTGCCAGCAGCTTTAGTCTGGCGAACACTGAAGCTTTCTTT.

The chain links TRBV18 to TRBJ2-3, with D perhaps TRBD1 (6 bases). Trimming cost V 1 base and J 5 bases, with 10 bases left between them. Germline V gene data show CDR1 as KGHSH and CDR2 as LQKENI. The CDR3 contains 14 residues. CDR3 bases: TGTGCCAGCTCACCACGGACAGTAAGAGATACGCAGTATTTT. Protein product: CASSPRTVRDTQYF.

The genes are TRBV5-1 and TRBJ1-2; 7 bases fit TRBD1. The CDR3 covers 17 residues. The germline gives CDR1 SGHRS, CDR2 YFSETQ. With V trimmed by 4 bases and J by 4 bases, 16 bases remained unmatched. DNA for the CDR3: TGCGCCAGCAGCCCGGGGACAGAGTGGGGGCCTCTCTATGGCTACACCTTC. This codes for CASSPGTEWGPLYGYTF.

The J gene is TRBJ1-4, the V gene TRBV7-9, with 11 bases lining up with TRBD1. From germline, CDR1 is SEHNR and CDR2 FQNEAQ (reference sequence). Germline trimming cut 5 bases from V and 8 bases from J; bases unmatched to any gene: 13. This CDR3 spans 17 amino acids. The DNA for the CDR3 is TGTGCCAGCAGCAAAGGAGGACAGGGGGCAGCGGGGGAAAAACTGTTTTTT. It is translated as CASSKGGQGAAGEKLFF.

V usage is TRBV5-1 and J usage is TRBJ1-6; D is perhaps TRBD1 (5 bases). The V end lost 2 bases, the J end lost 0 bases, and 18 bases lay between the germline ends. Germline V CDR1 and CDR2: SGHRS, YFSETQ. This CDR3 region has 19 residues. The CDR3, as DNA: TGCGCCAGCAGCTTCGGGTGGCGGGGGTCAAGCTCCTATAATTCACCCCTCCACTTT. It specifies CASSFGWRGSSSYNSPLHF. The full variable domain, in which reference TRBV5-1 and TRBJ1-6 provide the parts outside the CDR3, is KAGVTQTPRYLIKTRGQQVTLSCSPISGHRSVSWYQQTPGQGLQFLFEYFSETQRNKGNFPGRFSGRQFSNSRSEMNVSTLELGDSALYLCASSFGWRGSSSYNSPLHFGNGTRLTVT.

V gene TRBV19 combines with J gene TRBJ1-2; 9 bases are shared with TRBD1. Per germline, CDR1 LNHDA and CDR2 SQIVND (reference sequence). This CDR3 comprises 16 residues. The V segment lost 5 bases and the J segment 4 bases; nucleotides outside the gene matches: 11. The CDR3: CASSPTPGTGPYGYTF. The CDR3 DNA reads as TGTGCCAGTAGTCCTACTCCCGGGACAGGGCCCTATGGCTACACCTTC. The whole variable domain, filled in from reference TRBV19 and TRBJ1-2, reads DGGITQSPKYLFRKEGQNVTLSCEQNLNHDAMYWYRQDPGQGLRLIYYSQIVNDFQKGDIAEGYSVSREKKESFPLTVTSAQKNPTAFYLCASSPTPGTGPYGYTFGSGTRLTVV.

This clone appeared a few times. The gene calls are TRBV5-4 and TRBJ1-4; D is undetermined. The V end was cut by 2 bases, the J end by 8 bases, with 13 bases between. CDR3 size: 14 residues. In germline, CDR1 is SGHNT, CDR2 YYREEE (reference sequence). The CDR3 DNA sequence: TGTGCCAGCAGCTTCGACCTAGGCAGCGAAAAACTGTTTTTT. Its protein is CASSFDLGSEKLFF.

The rearrangement joins TRBV5-5 to TRBJ2-7; D not certain. The CDR3 sequence is 13 residues long. Trimming removed 0 bases at V and 0 bases at J, with 4 bases between. Germline lookup yields CDR1 SGHKS and CDR2 YYEKEE (reference sequence). The CDR3 coding sequence is TGTGCCAGCAGCTTGGGCAGCTCCTACGAGCAGTACGTC. Its translation: CASSLGSSYEQYV.

The V and J genes are TRBV5-1 and TRBJ2-2; no reliable D call. Between the trimmed V and J ends, which lost 0 bases and 3 bases, there was a span of 12 bases. Germline CDR1 SGHRS, CDR2 YFSETQ. The CDR3 sequence is 16 residues long. Written as DNA, the CDR3 is TGCGCCAGCAGCTTGGTATCAGGACCATACACCGGGGAGCTGTTTTTT. Protein sequence: CASSLVSGPYTGELFF.

This CDR3 is CASSEGLWAFF. Here the CDR3 DNA reads TGCGCCAGCAGCGAGGGGCTGTGGGCTTTCTTT. The J gene is TRBJ1-1, the V gene TRBV5-1, with D perhaps matching TRBD1 (5 bases). Between the trimmed V and J ends, which lost 4 bases and 11 bases, there was a span of 12 bases. Germline CDR1 reads SGHRS; CDR2 reads YFSETQ. The CDR3 spans 11 residues. Combining the CDR3 with reference TRBV5-1 and TRBJ1-1 gives the whole variable domain KAGVTQTPRYLIKTRGQQVTLSCSPISGHRSVSWYQQTPGQGLQFLFEYFSETQRNKGNFPGRFSGRQFSNSRSEMNVSTLELGDSALYLCASSEGLWAFFGQGTRLTVV.